This entry describes one T cell receptor (beta chain). Its antigen is not known. The CDR3 consists of 16 residues. The V gene's germline CDR1 is MNHEY and CDR2 SVGAGI. Trimming stripped 5 bases from V and 1 base from J, with 12 bases between. The source of the sample is a study of post-analysis software for immune sequencing data. Study-wide findings and caveats: Clustering by F measure revealed strong co-clustering among samples prepared together in one batch. Multiple sclerosis patients had significantly lower normalized Chao1 diversity than controls. Comparison of patients with controls showed roughly five TRBV segments more frequent in patients, TRBV5-6, TRBV5-1 and TRBV20-1 among them.

Incorporated into the TCR beta cDNA libraries were unique molecular identifiers, which served to reduce PCR and sequencing biases. From around 0.96 to 9.9 million T cells, 450,000 to 550,000 cDNA molecules were obtained. MiXCR was run by TCRdb on the PCR reads, yielding one entry per CDR3 protein. The repertoire consists of roughly 670,000 distinct CDR3 sequences, with about 60% occurring once and the leading ten covering about 11%. This receptor was obtained from a girl aged 2 to 10 with multiple sclerosis. The specimen sequenced was blood. The chain combines TRBV6-5 with TRBJ2-6; a weak D match, TRBD1 (5 bases). The DNA for the CDR3 is TGTGCCAGCAGTCCCATTACAGGATCTGGGGCCAACGTCCTGACTTTC. Translated: CASSPITGSGANVLTF.